This TCR beta chain was sequenced during a study of blood T cell repertoires in COVID-19. Study-wide background: Sources were T cells, B-cell-depleted T cells, or PBMCs; the material itself was cDNA or gDNA.

Germline CDR1 and CDR2: MGHDK and SYGVNS. J was trimmed by 6 bases and V by 3 bases; bases with no gene match: 9. The CDR3 covers 15 residues. Method: immunoSEQ multiplex PCR; TCRdb's copy keeps in-frame clones and lacks some. The sample has 150,000 or so clones, approximately 92% seen once. The sample comprised peripheral blood. The chain is built from TRBV25-1 and TRBJ1-2; 8 bases are shared with TRBD1. The sequence derives from a woman between 45 and 60 years old with acute or convalescent COVID-19. CDR3: CASSDPGTGINGYTF. Written as DNA, the CDR3 is TGTGCCAGCAGTGACCCCGGGACAGGTATTAATGGCTACACCTTC.